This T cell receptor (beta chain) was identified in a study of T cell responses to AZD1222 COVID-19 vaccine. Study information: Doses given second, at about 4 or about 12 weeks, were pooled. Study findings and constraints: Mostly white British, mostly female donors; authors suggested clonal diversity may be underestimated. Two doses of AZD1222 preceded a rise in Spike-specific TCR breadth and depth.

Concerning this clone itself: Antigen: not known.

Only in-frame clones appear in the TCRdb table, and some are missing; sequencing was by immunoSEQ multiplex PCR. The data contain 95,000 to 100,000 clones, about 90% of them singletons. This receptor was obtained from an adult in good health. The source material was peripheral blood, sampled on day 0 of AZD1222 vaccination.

In nucleotides, the CDR3 is TGTGCCAGCAGCCGGGGGACTAGCGGGATGGGCGCGAATGAGCAGTTCTTC. Translating it yields CASSRGTSGMGANEQFF. V usage is TRBV3-1 (or the pseudogene TRBV3-2) and J usage is TRBJ2-1; TRBD2 aligns across 13 bases. The ends lost 4 bases at V and 7 bases at J; junction bases unmatched: 10. This CDR3 has 17 amino acids. The germline V gene has CDR1 LGHDT and CDR2 YNNKEL (reference sequence).